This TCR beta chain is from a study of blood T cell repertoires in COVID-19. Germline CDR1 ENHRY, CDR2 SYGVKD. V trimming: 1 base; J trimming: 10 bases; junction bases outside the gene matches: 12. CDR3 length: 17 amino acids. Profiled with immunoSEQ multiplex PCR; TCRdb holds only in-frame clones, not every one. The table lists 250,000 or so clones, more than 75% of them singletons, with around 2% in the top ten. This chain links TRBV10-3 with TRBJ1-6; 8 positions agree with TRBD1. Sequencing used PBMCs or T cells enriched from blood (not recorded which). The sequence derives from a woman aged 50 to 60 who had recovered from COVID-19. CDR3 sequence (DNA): TGTGCCATCAGTGAGTATGGGCCCGGGACAGGTTCCTCACCCCTCCACTTT. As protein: CAISEYGPGTGSSPLHF.